These 8 T cell receptor beta chains were sequenced from one sample in a study of blood T cell repertoires in COVID-19. Here immunoSEQ multiplex PCR was the method, and the copy in TCRdb shows in-frame clones only, minus some. This table holds over 85,000 clones, around 88% found once. Sequenced: peripheral blood. Receptors were obtained from a woman in her sixties or seventies with acute or convalescent COVID-19.

The rearrangement uses TRBV6-4 and TRBJ1-1, with D perhaps TRBD1 (6 bases). Germline CDR1 reads MRHNA; CDR2 reads SNTAGT. This CDR3 contains 12 residues. V lost 6 bases, J lost 5 bases, and 10 bases lay in between. CDR3 DNA: TGTGCCAGCAGGGGCGACAGGACTGAAGCTTTCTTT. Protein: CASRGDRTEAFF.

This chain links TRBV29-1 with TRBJ2-7, with 10 bases that match TRBD1. The CDR3 contains 15 residues. In germline, CDR1 is SQVTM, CDR2 ANQGSEA. The V gene end was trimmed by 2 bases and the J gene end by 1 base; junction bases not matched to a gene: 5. The CDR3 DNA sequence: TGCAGCGTTGAAAGATTGGGACAGGGGTCCTACGAGCAGTACTTC. Its translation: CSVERLGQGSYEQYF.

The chain has TRBV29-1 and TRBJ2-7; 12 bases align to TRBD1. The junction had 7 bases not matched to a gene; V was cut back by 5 bases and J by 2 bases. Germline V gene sequence: CDR1 SQVTM, CDR2 ANQGSEA. This CDR3 is built from 15 residues. This chain's CDR3 is CSVLGQGASPYEQYF. CDR3 in DNA: TGCAGCGTTTTGGGACAGGGGGCATCCCCCTACGAGCAGTACTTC.

The V call is TRBV7-3, the J call TRBJ2-1; D is undetermined. This CDR3 comprises 12 residues. Trimming left V 4 bases short and J 5 bases short, with 6 bases between. Germline CDR1 is SGHTA and CDR2 is FQGTGA. The CDR3 protein is CASSSYNNEQFF. CDR3 in DNA: TGTGCCAGCAGCTCCTATAACAATGAGCAGTTCTTC.

The CDR3 reads CASSLNKLQGLNEKLFF. Here the CDR3 DNA reads TGTGCCAGCAGCCTAAACAAACTACAGGGGCTAAATGAAAAACTGTTTTTT. The V and J genes are TRBV11-2 and TRBJ1-4; TRBD1 aligns across 7 bases. Germline V gene data show CDR1 as SGHAT and CDR2 as FQNNGV. Trimming at V came to 5 bases and at J to 5 bases, leaving 14 bases not matched to a gene. The CDR3 contains 17 residues.

The J gene is TRBJ2-7, the V gene TRBV28; 10 bases match TRBD2. Trimming removed 7 bases from V and 3 bases from J; junction bases left unmatched: 9. The V gene's germline CDR1 is MDHEN and CDR2 SYDVKM. The CDR3 is made up of 15 amino acids. CDR3 nucleotides: TGTGCCAGCAATAGCCCTAGCGGGAGCTACTACGAGCAGTACTTC. It is translated as CASNSPSGSYYEQYF.

The V call is TRBV5-1, the J call TRBJ2-3; 8 bases match TRBD1. V shed 3 bases, J shed 0 bases, and the junction held 3 bases outside the gene matches. The CDR3 length is 15 residues. CDR1 SGHRS and CDR2 YFSETQ come from the germline V gene. Here the CDR3 DNA reads TGCGCCAGCAGCTCAGGACAGGGAAGCACAGATACGCAGTATTTT. Its translation: CASSSGQGSTDTQYF.

The chain couples TRBV11-3 to TRBJ2-1, with TRBD1 matching over 10 bases. Looked up from germline, CDR1 is SGHNT and CDR2 is YENEEA. The CDR3 extends over 15 amino acids. The V gene end was trimmed by 4 bases and the J gene end by 4 bases; junction bases not matched to a gene: 4. The CDR3: CASSSGTGVYNEQFF. CDR3 coding DNA: TGTGCCAGCAGCTCCGGGACAGGGGTTTACAATGAGCAGTTCTTC.